A single sample is the source of the 5 T cell receptor beta chains below, sequenced in a study of shared clonotypes between healthy human individuals. Assay: immunoSEQ multiplex PCR; the TCRdb copy retains only in-frame clones and omits some. The sample has roughly 490,000 clones, approximately 79% seen once. Sequencing used PBMCs. The source of these receptors is a middle-aged woman in good health. Some clones in this sample may be carry-over from other donors' samples.

The V gene is TRBV27, the J gene TRBJ2-1, with D uncertain. Between the trimmed V and J ends, which lost 2 bases and 4 bases, there was a span of 18 bases. The CDR3 spans 17 residues. CDR1 MNHEY and CDR2 SMNVEV come from the germline V gene (reference sequence). CDR3 DNA sequence: TGTGCCAGCAGTTTAGGGGTGCGAGGCCTAAATTACAATGAGCAGTTCTTC. This codes for CASSLGVRGLNYNEQFF.

The gene calls are TRBV13 and TRBJ2-1, with 10 positions matching TRBD2. Trimming cost V 5 bases and J 5 bases; bases outside gene matches: 6. Germline V gives CDR1 PRHDT, CDR2 FYEKMQ (reference sequence). CDR3 length: 15 residues. The CDR3 DNA is TGTGCCAGCAGCCCAGGACTAGCGGCACACAATGAGCAGTTCTTC. Residues: CASSPGLAAHNEQFF.

The rearrangement uses TRBV11-2 and TRBJ2-1, with 10 bases that match TRBD2. Germline CDR1 and CDR2: SGHAT and FQNNGV. V was pared by 4 bases and J by 4 bases, with 7 bases of the junction left unmatched. This CDR3 spans 16 amino acids. CDR3 sequence (DNA): TGTGCCAGCAGCTCAAGCGGGAGGGTGGGGTACAATGAGCAGTTCTTC. Amino acid sequence: CASSSSGRVGYNEQFF.

Many counts were recorded for this clone. DNA of the CDR3: TGTGCCAGCAGTCGGATCTCCTACGAGCAGTACTTC. Translation gives CASSRISYEQYF. This chain connects TRBV6-1 to TRBJ2-7; no definite D call. The CDR3 sequence is 12 residues long. CDR1 MNHNS and CDR2 SASEGT come from the germline V gene. V lost 5 bases to trimming and J lost 0 bases, with 5 bases between them.

The chain carries TRBV5-1 and TRBJ2-1; TRBD1 matches at 11 bases. Trimming cost V 2 bases and J 6 bases; bases outside gene matches: 4. The CDR3 is 15 amino acids. Germline V lookup: CDR1 SGHRS, CDR2 YFSETQ. Here the CDR3 DNA reads TGCGCCAGCAGCTTTCGGGGACAGGGGGGCAATGAGCAGTTCTTC. Protein: CASSFRGQGGNEQFF.